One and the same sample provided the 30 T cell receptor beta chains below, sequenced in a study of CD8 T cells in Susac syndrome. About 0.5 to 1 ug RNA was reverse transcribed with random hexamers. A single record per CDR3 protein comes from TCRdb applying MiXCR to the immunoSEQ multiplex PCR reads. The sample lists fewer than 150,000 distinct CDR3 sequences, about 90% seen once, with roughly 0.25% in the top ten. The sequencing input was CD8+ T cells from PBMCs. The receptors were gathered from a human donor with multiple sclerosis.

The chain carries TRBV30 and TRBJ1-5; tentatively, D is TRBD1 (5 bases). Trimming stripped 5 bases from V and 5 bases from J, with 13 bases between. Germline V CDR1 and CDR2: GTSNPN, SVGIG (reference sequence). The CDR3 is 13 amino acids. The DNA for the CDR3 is TGTGCCTGGGCCCTGACAGATGATCAGCCCCAGCATTTT. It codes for CAWALTDDQPQHF.

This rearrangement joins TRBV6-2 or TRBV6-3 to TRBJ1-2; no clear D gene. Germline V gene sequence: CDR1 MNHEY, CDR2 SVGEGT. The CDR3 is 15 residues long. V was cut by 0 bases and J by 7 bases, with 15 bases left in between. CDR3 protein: CASSYSPGSAFGYTF. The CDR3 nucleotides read TGTGCCAGCAGTTACTCGCCAGGATCAGCCTTTGGCTACACCTTC.

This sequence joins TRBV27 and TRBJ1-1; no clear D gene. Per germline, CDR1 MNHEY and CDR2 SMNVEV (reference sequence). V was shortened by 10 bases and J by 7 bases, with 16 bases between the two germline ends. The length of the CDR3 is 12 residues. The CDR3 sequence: CATRTYGGEAFF. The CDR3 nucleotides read TGTGCCACCAGGACTTATGGTGGTGAAGCTTTCTTT.

The CDR3 DNA reads TGTGCCAGCAGCTTCACGACTAGCGGAACCACAGATACGCAGTATTTT. Its protein product is CASSFTTSGTTDTQYF. The chain recombines TRBV7-9 with TRBJ2-3; TRBD2 matches at 9 bases. The CDR3 has 16 residues. V shed 3 bases and J 2 bases; nucleotides not matched to a gene: 6. Germline V CDR1 and CDR2: SEHNR, FQNEAQ (reference sequence).

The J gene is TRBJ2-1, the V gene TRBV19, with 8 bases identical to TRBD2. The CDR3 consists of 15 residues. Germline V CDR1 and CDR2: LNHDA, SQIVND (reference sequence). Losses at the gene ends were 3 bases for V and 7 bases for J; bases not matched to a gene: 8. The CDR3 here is CASSMLAGGTNEQFF. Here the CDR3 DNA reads TGTGCCAGTAGTATGCTAGCGGGTGGGACGAATGAGCAGTTCTTC. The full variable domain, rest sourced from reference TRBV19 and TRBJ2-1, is DGGITQSPKYLFRKEGQNVTLSCEQNLNHDAMYWYRQDPGQGLRLIYYSQIVNDFQKGDIAEGYSVSREKKESFPLTVTSAQKNPTAFYLCASSMLAGGTNEQFFGPGTRLTVL.

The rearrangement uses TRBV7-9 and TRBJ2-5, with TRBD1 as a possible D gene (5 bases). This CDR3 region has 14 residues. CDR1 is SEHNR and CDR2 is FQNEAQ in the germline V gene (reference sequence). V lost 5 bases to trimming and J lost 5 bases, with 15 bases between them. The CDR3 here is CASSPYGARETQYF. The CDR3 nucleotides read TGTGCCAGCAGCCCCTATGGGGCCCGGGAGACCCAGTACTTC.

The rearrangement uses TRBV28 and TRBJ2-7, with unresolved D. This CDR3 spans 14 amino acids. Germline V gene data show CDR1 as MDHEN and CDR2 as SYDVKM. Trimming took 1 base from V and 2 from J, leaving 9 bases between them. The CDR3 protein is CASSLYGRTYEQYF. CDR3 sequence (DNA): TGTGCCAGCAGTTTATACGGCAGGACCTACGAGCAGTACTTC.

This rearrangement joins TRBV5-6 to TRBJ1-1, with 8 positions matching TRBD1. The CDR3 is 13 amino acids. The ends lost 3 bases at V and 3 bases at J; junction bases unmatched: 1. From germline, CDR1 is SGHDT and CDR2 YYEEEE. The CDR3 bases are TGTGCCAGCAGCTCCAGGGGGCACACTGAAGCTTTCTTT. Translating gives CASSSRGHTEAFF.

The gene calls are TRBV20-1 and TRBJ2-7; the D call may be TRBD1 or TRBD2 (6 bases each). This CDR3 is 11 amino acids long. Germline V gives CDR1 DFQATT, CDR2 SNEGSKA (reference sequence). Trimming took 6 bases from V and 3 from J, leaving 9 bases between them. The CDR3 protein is CSARGDYEQYF. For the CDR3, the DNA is TGCAGTGCAAGGGGGGACTACGAGCAGTACTTC.

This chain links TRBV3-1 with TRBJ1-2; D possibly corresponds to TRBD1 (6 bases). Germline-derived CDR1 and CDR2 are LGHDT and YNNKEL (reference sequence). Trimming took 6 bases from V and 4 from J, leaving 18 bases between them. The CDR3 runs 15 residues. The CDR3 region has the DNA TGTGCCAGCAGTCGGACAGACATTTCATCCTATGGCTACACCTTC. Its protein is CASSRTDISSYGYTF.

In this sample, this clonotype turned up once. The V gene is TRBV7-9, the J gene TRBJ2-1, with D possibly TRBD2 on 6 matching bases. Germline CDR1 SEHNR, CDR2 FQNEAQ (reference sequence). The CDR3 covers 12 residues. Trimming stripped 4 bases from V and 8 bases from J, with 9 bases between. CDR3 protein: CASSWEVHEQFF. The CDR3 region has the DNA TGTGCCAGCAGCTGGGAGGTGCATGAGCAGTTCTTC.

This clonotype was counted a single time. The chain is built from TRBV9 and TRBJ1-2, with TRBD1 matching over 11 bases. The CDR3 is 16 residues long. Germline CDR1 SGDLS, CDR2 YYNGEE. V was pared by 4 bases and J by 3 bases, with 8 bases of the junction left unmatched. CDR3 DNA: TGTGCCAGCAGCCACCTCGGGACAGGGGGTGACTATGGCTACACCTTC. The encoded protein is CASSHLGTGGDYGYTF.

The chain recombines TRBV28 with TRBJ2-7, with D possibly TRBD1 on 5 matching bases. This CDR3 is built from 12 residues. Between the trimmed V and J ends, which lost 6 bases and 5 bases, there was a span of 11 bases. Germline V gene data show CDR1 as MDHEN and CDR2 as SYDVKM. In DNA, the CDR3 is TGTGCCAGCAGCTCTACAGGACACGAGCAGTACTTC. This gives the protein CASSSTGHEQYF.

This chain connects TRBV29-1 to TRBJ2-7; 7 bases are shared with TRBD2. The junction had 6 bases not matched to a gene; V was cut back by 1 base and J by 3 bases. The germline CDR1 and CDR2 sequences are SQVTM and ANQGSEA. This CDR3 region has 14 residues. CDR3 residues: CSVEGEGRYYEQYF. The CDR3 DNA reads TGCAGCGTTGAAGGGGAGGGCAGGTACTACGAGCAGTACTTC.

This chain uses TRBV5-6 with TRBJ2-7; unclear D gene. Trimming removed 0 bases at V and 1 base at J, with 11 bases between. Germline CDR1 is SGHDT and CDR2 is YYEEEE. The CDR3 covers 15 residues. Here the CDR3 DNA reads TGTGCCAGCAGCTTGGGGCTAGTTTTGTCCTACGAGCAGTACTTC. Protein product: CASSLGLVLSYEQYF.

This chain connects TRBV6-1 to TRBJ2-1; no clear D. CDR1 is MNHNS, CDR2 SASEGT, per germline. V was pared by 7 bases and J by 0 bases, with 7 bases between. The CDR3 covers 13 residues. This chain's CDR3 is CASTYSSYNEQFF. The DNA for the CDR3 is TGTGCCAGCACTTACAGCTCCTACAATGAGCAGTTCTTC.

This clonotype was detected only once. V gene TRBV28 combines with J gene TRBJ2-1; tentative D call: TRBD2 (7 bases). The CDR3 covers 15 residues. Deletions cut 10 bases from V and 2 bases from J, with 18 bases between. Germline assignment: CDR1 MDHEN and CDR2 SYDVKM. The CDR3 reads CAIRGRGGPYNEQFF. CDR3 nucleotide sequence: TGTGCCATCCGAGGTAGGGGGGGCCCCTACAATGAGCAGTTCTTC.

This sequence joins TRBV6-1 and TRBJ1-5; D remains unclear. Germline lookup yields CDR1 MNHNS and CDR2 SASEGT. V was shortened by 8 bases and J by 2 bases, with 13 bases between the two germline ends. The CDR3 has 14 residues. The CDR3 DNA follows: TGTGCCAGCCAAACACGGTTGGGCAATCAGCCCCAGCATTTT. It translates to CASQTRLGNQPQHF.

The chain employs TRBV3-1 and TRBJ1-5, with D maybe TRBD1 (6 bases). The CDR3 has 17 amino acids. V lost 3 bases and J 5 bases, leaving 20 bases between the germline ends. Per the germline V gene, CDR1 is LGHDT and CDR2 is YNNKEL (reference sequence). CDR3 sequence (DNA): TGTGCCAGCAGCCAGGGAGGACAGACCCCACTACATCAGCCCCAGCATTTT. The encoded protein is CASSQGGQTPLHQPQHF.

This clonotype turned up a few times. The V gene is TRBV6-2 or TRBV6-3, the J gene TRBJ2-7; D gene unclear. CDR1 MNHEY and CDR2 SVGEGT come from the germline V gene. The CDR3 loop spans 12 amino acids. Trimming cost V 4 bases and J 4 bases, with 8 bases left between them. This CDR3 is CASSFGEYEQYF. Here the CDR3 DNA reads TGTGCCAGCAGTTTTGGGGAATACGAGCAGTACTTC.

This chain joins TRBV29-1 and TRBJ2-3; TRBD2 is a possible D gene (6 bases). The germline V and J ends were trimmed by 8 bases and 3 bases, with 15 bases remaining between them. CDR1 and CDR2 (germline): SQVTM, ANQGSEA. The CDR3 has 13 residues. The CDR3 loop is CSSRGGRTDTQYF. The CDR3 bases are TGCAGCTCAAGGGGAGGTAGGACAGATACGCAGTATTTT.

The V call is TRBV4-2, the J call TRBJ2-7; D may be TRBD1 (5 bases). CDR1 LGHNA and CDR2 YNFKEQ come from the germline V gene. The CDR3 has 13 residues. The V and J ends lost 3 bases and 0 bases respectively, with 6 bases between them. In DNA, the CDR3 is TGTGCCAGCAGCCATGACAGCTCCTACGAGCAGTACTTC. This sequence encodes CASSHDSSYEQYF.

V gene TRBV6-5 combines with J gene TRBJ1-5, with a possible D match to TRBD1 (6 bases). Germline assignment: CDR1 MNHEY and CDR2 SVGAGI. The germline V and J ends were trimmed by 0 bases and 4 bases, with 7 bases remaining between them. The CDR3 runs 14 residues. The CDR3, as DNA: TGTGCCAGCAGTTACTCAGGGGGGAATCAGCCCCAGCATTTT. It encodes CASSYSGGNQPQHF.

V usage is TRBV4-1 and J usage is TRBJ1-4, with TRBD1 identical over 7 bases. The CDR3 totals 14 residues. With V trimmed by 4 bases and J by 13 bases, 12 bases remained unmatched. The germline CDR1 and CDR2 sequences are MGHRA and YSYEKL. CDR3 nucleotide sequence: TGCGCCAGCAGCCTGGGACAGCCACTACTGGGACTGTTTTTT. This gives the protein CASSLGQPLLGLFF.

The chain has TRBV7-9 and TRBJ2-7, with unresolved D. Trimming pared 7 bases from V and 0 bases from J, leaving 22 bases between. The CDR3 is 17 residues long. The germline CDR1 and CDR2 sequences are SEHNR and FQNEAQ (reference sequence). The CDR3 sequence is CASTESPSGESSYEQYF. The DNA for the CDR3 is TGTGCCAGCACCGAGTCCCCATCCGGTGAGAGCTCCTACGAGCAGTACTTC.

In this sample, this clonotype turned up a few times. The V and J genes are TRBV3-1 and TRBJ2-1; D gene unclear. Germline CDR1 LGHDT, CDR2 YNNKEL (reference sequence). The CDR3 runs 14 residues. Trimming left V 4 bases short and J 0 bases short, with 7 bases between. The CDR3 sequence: CASSPPSSYNEQFF. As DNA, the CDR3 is TGTGCCAGCAGCCCTCCTAGCTCCTACAATGAGCAGTTCTTC.

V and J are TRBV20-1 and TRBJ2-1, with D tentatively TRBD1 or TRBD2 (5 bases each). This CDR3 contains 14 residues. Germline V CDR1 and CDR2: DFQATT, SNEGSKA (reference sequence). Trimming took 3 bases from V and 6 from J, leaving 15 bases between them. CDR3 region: CSASAGTSSNEQFF. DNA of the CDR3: TGCAGTGCTAGTGCTGGGACCTCTAGCAATGAGCAGTTCTTC.

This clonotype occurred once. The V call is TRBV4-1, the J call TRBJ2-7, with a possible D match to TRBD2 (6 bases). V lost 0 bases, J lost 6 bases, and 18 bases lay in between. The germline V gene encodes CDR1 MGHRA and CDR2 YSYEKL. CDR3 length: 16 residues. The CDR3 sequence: CASSQEGRREAFEQYF. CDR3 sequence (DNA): TGCGCCAGCAGCCAAGAAGGGAGGAGGGAGGCCTTCGAGCAGTACTTC.

The CDR3 reads CAWSVMQYYGYTF. The CDR3 DNA follows: TGTGCCTGGAGTGTAATGCAGTACTATGGCTACACCTTC. J is TRBJ1-2 and V is TRBV30; no clear D. Trimming pared 0 bases from V and 3 bases from J, leaving 8 bases between. CDR3 length: 13 residues. From germline, CDR1 is GTSNPN and CDR2 SVGIG (reference sequence).

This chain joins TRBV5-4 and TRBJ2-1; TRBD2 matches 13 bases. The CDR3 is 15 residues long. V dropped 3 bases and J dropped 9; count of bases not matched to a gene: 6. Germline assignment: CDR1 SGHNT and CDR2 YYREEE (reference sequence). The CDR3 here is CASSSGLAGVSEQFF. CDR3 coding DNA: TGTGCCAGCAGCTCTGGACTAGCGGGAGTGAGTGAGCAGTTCTTC.